This TCR beta chain was recorded in a study of shared clonotypes between healthy human individuals. Whole-study results and caveats: The naive CD4 repertoires of a few donors were compared, and roughly 5.1% of clonotypes were shared. Collection of samples was limited to blood; tissue repertoires likely differ. The expectation was that sequencing depth would affect clonotype sharing among donors.

Per germline, CDR1 LNHDA and CDR2 SQIVND (reference sequence). The CDR3 extends over 13 amino acids. V was trimmed by 1 base and J by 4 bases, leaving 4 bases between them. Selected positively for CCR7 and CD45RO-negative, naive CD8 cells excluded terminally differentiated effector memory CD45RA+ cells. The authors distributed each subset's genomic DNA evenly over several immunoSEQ plates. The assay was immunoSEQ multiplex PCR, and TCRdb's table has in-frame clones only and misses some. Of roughly 2.1 million clones in the sample, roughly 91% were seen once. This clone was seen only once. Antigen specificity is unknown.

The chain carries TRBV19 and TRBJ2-2; no clear D gene. This clonotype originated in a man aged 18 to 29 in good health. Some clones in this sample may be carry-over from other donors' samples. Material for sequencing was naive CD8+ T cells from PBMCs. CDR3 DNA: TGTGCCAGTAGTATAGGAAGCACCGGGGAGCTGTTTTTT. Translated: CASSIGSTGELFF.